Listed below are T cell receptor beta chains from one sample, sequenced in a study of blood T cell repertoires in COVID-19. Some clones are missing from TCRdb's copy, which holds only in-frame ones; the method was immunoSEQ multiplex PCR. The data hold about 81,000 clones, with about 80% observed a single time. The sample was peripheral blood. These receptors all come from a human donor in a cohort sampled during active COVID-19. Both conserved end residues are part of each CDR3. D genes are given only for firm matches. Rows give clone size only sometimes, using once, few, many, or a class for an expanded clone.

>TRBD1|TRBJ1-1|NA|TRBV25-1
CASSPPGTDFEAFF
TGTGCCAGCAGTCCTCCCGGGACAGACTTTGAAGCTTTCTTT
>TRBD2|TRBJ2-1|NA|TRBV24-1
CATSDLGERGGNYNEQFF
TGTGCCACCAGTGATTTGGGGGAGCGGGGGGGAAACTACAATGAGCAGTTCTTC
>NA|TRBJ1-2|NA|TRBV6-2/TRBV6-3
CASSYTLRNYGYTF
TGTGCCAGCAGTTACACTCTCCGGAACTATGGCTACACCTTC
>TRBD2|TRBJ2-7|NA|TRBV2
CASTVAGGSYEQYF
TGTGCCAGCACTGTAGCGGGGGGCTCCTACGAGCAGTACTTC
>TRBD1|TRBJ1-2|few|TRBV3-1/TRBV3-2
CASSHADRVGYGYTF
TGTGCCAGCAGCCACGCTGACAGGGTGGGGTATGGCTACACCTTC
>NA|TRBJ2-7|NA|TRBV2
CAKRRGGEYEQYF
TGTGCCAAGAGACGTGGGGGCGAGTACGAGCAGTACTTC
>TRBD1|TRBJ1-2|NA|TRBV2
CASSESRTGQGYGYTF
TGTGCCAGCAGTGAAAGCAGGACAGGGCAGGGCTATGGCTACACCTTC
>TRBD1|TRBJ2-1|NA|TRBV28
CASIRDRGSDEQFF
TGTGCCTCCATTCGGGACAGGGGGAGCGATGAGCAGTTCTTC
>NA|TRBJ2-5|NA|TRBV29-1
CSVEIWTHQETQYF
TGCAGCGTTGAAATATGGACACACCAAGAGACCCAGTACTTC
>NA|TRBJ2-7|NA|TRBV21-1
CASSKISDEQYF
TGTGCCAGCAGCAAAATCAGTGACGAGCAGTACTTC
>TRBD1|TRBJ2-7|once|TRBV5-5
CASSLERQGYSYEQYF
TGTGCCAGCAGCTTGGAACGACAGGGGTACTCCTACGAGCAGTACTTC
>TRBD1|TRBJ1-6|NA|TRBV7-9
CASSSGQVGGIYRSPLHF
TGTGCCAGCAGCTCCGGACAGGTTGGGGGCATTTATCGATCACCCCTCCACTTT
>NA|TRBJ1-2|NA|TRBV6-5
CASSQAPGGYTF
TGTGCCAGCAGTCAGGCTCCGGGGGGCTACACCTTC
>TRBD1|TRBJ1-5|NA|TRBV7-2
CASSLTGQETSNQPQHF
TGTGCCAGCAGCTTAACGGGACAGGAGACTAGCAATCAGCCCCAGCATTTT
>NA|TRBJ1-6|NA|TRBV5-5
CASRPRGTSYNSPLHF
TGTGCCAGCAGACCCCGGGGGACCTCTTATAATTCACCCCTCCACTTT
>TRBD1|TRBJ1-2|NA|TRBV19
CASSQPRGLYYGYTF
TGTGCCAGTAGCCAACCCAGGGGGCTCTACTATGGCTACACCTTC
>NA|TRBJ2-6|NA|TRBV5-6
CASSSIRDSGANVLTF
TGTGCCAGCAGCTCGATCAGGGACTCTGGGGCCAACGTCCTGACTTTC
>TRBD2|TRBJ2-1|few|TRBV18
CASSHAGTRAQNEQFF
TGTGCCAGCTCACACGCAGGGACTAGAGCCCAGAATGAGCAGTTCTTC
>NA|TRBJ1-5|NA|TRBV19
CASSILPGPSNQPQHF
TGTGCCAGTAGTATCTTACCGGGTCCGAGTAATCAGCCCCAGCATTTT
>TRBD1|TRBJ1-4|NA|TRBV7-9
CASSLEFRGTGHGEKLFF
TGTGCCAGCAGCTTAGAGTTCAGGGGGACAGGGCACGGTGAAAAACTGTTTTTT
>NA|TRBJ1-1|NA|TRBV6-5
CASSSYSGFNTEAFF
TGTGCCAGCAGTTCATACTCAGGGTTTAACACTGAAGCTTTCTTT
>NA|TRBJ1-2|NA|TRBV28
CASSSPGGSNRNLYGYTF
TGTGCCAGCAGTTCCCCCGGTGGAAGTAACAGAAACCTCTATGGCTACACCTTC
>NA|TRBJ2-2|once|TRBV10-3
CAISELVGLELFF
TGTGCCATCAGTGAGTTGGTGGGGCTGGAGCTGTTTTTT
>TRBD2|TRBJ2-2|NA|TRBV7-3
CASSSRTGGNTGELFF
TGTGCCAGCAGCTCGCGAACGGGGGGAAACACCGGGGAGCTGTTTTTT
>TRBD2|TRBJ2-1|NA|TRBV28
CASSLLLAGGYKFF
TGTGCCAGCAGTTTATTACTAGCGGGGGGGTATAAGTTCTTC
>NA|TRBJ1-1|few|TRBV3-1/TRBV3-2
CASSQVTTEAFF
TGTGCCAGCAGCCAGGTCACAACTGAAGCTTTCTTT
>NA|TRBJ1-5|NA|TRBV3-1/TRBV3-2
CASSQGLGQPQHF
TGTGCCAGCAGCCAGGGACTCGGTCAGCCCCAGCATTTT
>NA|TRBJ1-3|NA|TRBV4-1
CASSQAIYRATGNTIYF
TGCGCCAGCAGCCAAGCTATTTACAGGGCTACTGGAAACACCATATATTTT
>TRBD2|TRBJ2-3|NA|TRBV18
CASSPGLAGGQDTQYF
TGTGCCAGCTCACCCGGACTAGCGGGGGGGCAAGATACGCAGTATTTT
>TRBD2|TRBJ2-1|NA|TRBV11-1
CASSFGTSGYNEQFF
TGTGCCAGCAGCTTTGGGACTAGCGGATACAATGAGCAGTTCTTC
>NA|TRBJ2-1|few|TRBV7-3
CASSYRRGEQFF
TGTGCCAGCAGTTACCGCCGGGGGGAGCAGTTCTTC
>NA|TRBJ1-2|NA|TRBV18
CASSPSIYSYTF
TGTGCCAGCTCACCGTCTATATATAGCTACACCTTC
>TRBD1|TRBJ2-1|NA|TRBV5-1
CASSLHGTGGDEQFF
TGCGCCAGCAGCCTTCACGGGACAGGGGGCGATGAGCAGTTCTTC
>TRBD1|TRBJ1-1|NA|TRBV6-5
CASSPPTGVHTEAFF
TGTGCCAGCAGTCCACCGACAGGGGTCCACACTGAAGCTTTCTTT
>NA|TRBJ2-2|NA|TRBV19
CASSVRTGELFF
TGTGCCAGTAGTGTGAGGACCGGGGAGCTGTTTTTT
>NA|TRBJ2-7|NA|TRBV5-8
CASSFGVSLTGGDEQYF
TGTGCCAGCAGCTTTGGGGTCTCCTTAACTGGCGGGGACGAGCAGTACTTC
>NA|TRBJ2-5|NA|TRBV21-1
CASSKESGGINKTQYF
TGTGCCAGCAGCAAAGAGAGCGGGGGGATCAATAAGACCCAGTACTTC
>NA|TRBJ1-2|NA|TRBV9
CASSDIDRLGGGGYTF
TGTGCCAGCAGCGATATTGACAGGTTAGGGGGTGGTGGCTACACCTTC
>TRBD2|TRBJ2-3|NA|TRBV7-2
CASSFFRGGTDTQYF
TGTGCCAGCAGCTTCTTCCGGGGGGGCACAGATACGCAGTATTTT
>NA|TRBJ2-7|NA|TRBV10-3
CAISPDSFSYEQYF
TGTGCCATCAGCCCGGACAGCTTCTCCTACGAGCAGTACTTC
>NA|TRBJ2-1|NA|TRBV3-1/TRBV3-2
CASRPQGGSYNEQFF
TGTGCCAGCAGACCTCAGGGAGGAAGTTACAATGAGCAGTTCTTC
>NA|TRBJ1-1|once|TRBV7-3
CASSLELNTEAFF
TGTGCCAGCAGCCTAGAGCTGAACACTGAAGCTTTCTTT
>NA|TRBJ1-6|few|TRBV13
CASSLSARENSPLHF
TGTGCCAGCAGCTTATCGGCCAGGGAAAATTCACCCCTCCACTTT
>NA|TRBJ2-3|once|TRBV10-3
CAISTGTLRTDTQYF
TGTGCCATCAGCACCGGGACTCTTCGCACAGATACGCAGTATTTT
>NA|TRBJ2-1|once|TRBV6-6
CASSYSTYNEQFF
TGTGCCAGCAGTTACAGCACCTACAATGAGCAGTTCTTC
>NA|TRBJ1-5|NA|TRBV5-8
CASSFISGYNQPQHF
TGTGCCAGCAGCTTTATTTCGGGTTACAATCAGCCCCAGCATTTT
>TRBD1|TRBJ2-7|NA|TRBV3-1/TRBV3-2
CASSQDSTGGEQYF
TGTGCCAGCAGCCAAGATTCGACAGGGGGCGAGCAGTACTTC
>NA|TRBJ2-3|NA|TRBV15
CATSRAKDTQYF
TGTGCCACCAGCAGAGCAAAAGATACGCAGTATTTT
>NA|TRBJ2-7|NA|TRBV7-2
CASSTQGRGYEQYF
TGTGCCAGCAGCACTCAAGGAAGGGGCTACGAGCAGTACTTC
>NA|TRBJ1-1|once|TRBV21-1
CASSNHRDEAFF
TGTGCCAGCAGCAACCACAGGGATGAAGCTTTCTTT
>NA|TRBJ1-2|NA|TRBV5-1
CASNGQANYGYTF
TGCGCCAGCAATGGGCAAGCTAACTATGGCTACACCTTC
>NA|TRBJ2-3|NA|TRBV12-3/TRBV12-4
CASLYRVSDTQYF
TGTGCCAGCCTCTACAGGGTATCAGATACGCAGTATTTT
>TRBD2|TRBJ2-3|once|TRBV6-2/TRBV6-3
CASSLTSGGTTDTQYF
TGTGCCAGCAGTTTAACTAGCGGGGGGACCACAGATACGCAGTATTTT
>TRBD1|TRBJ2-5|NA|TRBV25-1
CASSEYGDRQETQYF
TGTGCCAGCAGTGAATACGGGGACAGACAAGAGACCCAGTACTTC